Each of the 24 T cell receptor beta chains below was sequenced from the same sample in a study of T cell changes during pregnancy in multiple sclerosis. Generated by immunoSEQ multiplex PCR, the TCRdb table keeps only in-frame clones and is missing some. The table includes about 42,000 clones, more than 90% detected once. Sample: CD4+ T cells from peripheral blood mononuclear cells, taken in the second trimester of pregnancy. All receptors come from a female donor in good health, enrolled as a control in a pregnancy study.

The count of this clone is one. J is TRBJ1-5 and V is TRBV2, with 7 bases lining up with TRBD1. V lost 4 bases and J lost 12; bases outside the gene matches: 9. CDR3 length: 13 amino acids. Germline V gene data show CDR1 as SNHLY and CDR2 as FYNNEI. CDR3 nucleotides: TGTGCCAGCAGTGCCGGGACAGCCGTTTTCCAGCATTTT. This translates into CASSAGTAVFQHF.

This sequence joins TRBV7-3 and TRBJ2-5; 11 bases fit TRBD1. J was trimmed by 6 bases and V by 5 bases; bases with no gene match: 8. Germline-derived CDR1 and CDR2 are SGHTA and FQGTGA. The CDR3 consists of 15 residues. The CDR3 protein is CASSPGTGGAQTQYF. The CDR3 coding sequence is TGTGCCAGCAGCCCGGGGACAGGGGGGGCTCAGACCCAGTACTTC.

The rearrangement uses TRBV2 and TRBJ1-1; the D gene is possibly TRBD1 (5 bases). The length of the CDR3 is 13 residues. Trimming left V 9 bases short and J 2 bases short, with 13 bases between. Per germline, CDR1 SNHLY and CDR2 FYNNEI. The CDR3 sequence is CASTRTPNTEAFF. Here the CDR3 DNA reads TGTGCCAGTACAAGGACACCAAACACTGAAGCTTTCTTT.

The J gene is TRBJ2-7, the V gene TRBV9, with 8 bases fitting TRBD1. Germline lookup yields CDR1 SGDLS and CDR2 YYNGEE. With 4 bases clipped from V and 0 bases from J, the junction kept 6 bases outside the gene matches. The CDR3 runs to 15 residues. The CDR3 here is CASSPGQGISYEQYF. CDR3 bases: TGTGCCAGCAGCCCCGGACAGGGTATCTCCTACGAGCAGTACTTC.

The chain's CDR3 is CASRMGGSEWELFF. The CDR3 bases are TGTGCCAGCAGGATGGGGGGGTCGGAGTGGGAGCTGTTTTTT. The chain combines TRBV7-2 with TRBJ2-2; 7 bases line up with TRBD2. From germline, CDR1 is SGHTA and CDR2 FQGNSA. The V gene end was trimmed by 6 bases and the J gene end by 9 bases; junction bases not matched to a gene: 10. This CDR3 comprises 14 residues.

The gene calls are TRBV2 and TRBJ1-5, with TRBD1 matching over 11 bases. Unmatched junction bases numbered 4, after V lost 6 bases and J lost 6 bases. This CDR3 spans 14 amino acids. Germline V gene data show CDR1 as SNHLY and CDR2 as FYNNEI. The CDR3 nucleotides read TGTGCCAGCAGCGGACAGGGGGCCGGTCAGCCCCAGCATTTT. It specifies CASSGQGAGQPQHF.

The V gene is TRBV11-2, the J gene TRBJ2-7, with 7 bases aligning to TRBD1. CDR3 size: 15 residues. The germline gives CDR1 SGHAT, CDR2 FQNNGV. V lost 5 bases, J lost 2 bases, and 9 bases stayed unmatched. This CDR3 reads CASSPSTGLPYEQYF. Here the CDR3 DNA reads TGTGCCAGCAGCCCATCGACAGGGCTACCCTACGAGCAGTACTTC.

This clone turned up a few times. The chain has TRBV28 and TRBJ2-3; possible D gene TRBD1, 6 bases. Per the germline V gene, CDR1 is MDHEN and CDR2 is SYDVKM. Trimming removed 1 base at V and 10 bases at J, with 27 bases between. The CDR3 totals 18 residues. This chain's CDR3 is CASSLLVFDRRVSRPQYF. The CDR3 DNA sequence: TGTGCCAGCAGTTTATTGGTATTCGACAGGCGGGTTAGCCGACCGCAGTATTTT.

In DNA, the CDR3 is TGTGCCAGCAGCTTCGACAGAAATTATGGCTACACCTTC. This translates into CASSFDRNYGYTF. The rearrangement links TRBV11-2 to TRBJ1-2, with TRBD1 as a possible D gene (5 bases). This CDR3 spans 13 amino acids. The V gene lost 3 bases and the J gene lost 5 bases, with 10 bases spanning the gap. Germline V gene sequence: CDR1 SGHAT, CDR2 FQNNGV. The variable domain in full, completed from reference TRBV11-2 and TRBJ1-2, reads EAGVAQSPRYKIIEKRQSVAFWCNPISGHATLYWYQQILGQGPKLLIQFQNNGVVDDSQLPKDRFSAERLKGVDSTLKIQPAKLEDSAVYLCASSFDRNYGYTFGSGTRLTVV.

The chain uses TRBV10-1 and TRBJ1-2, with unresolved D. The CDR3 totals 13 residues. Germline loops: CDR1 WNHNN, CDR2 SYGVQD (reference sequence). Trimming took 3 bases from V and 8 from J, leaving 13 bases between them. CDR3 in amino acids: CASSDGLFRGYTF. CDR3 DNA sequence: TGCGCCAGCAGTGATGGCCTTTTTCGAGGCTACACCTTC.

This clone was found once. The J gene is TRBJ1-2, the V gene TRBV20-1, with D perhaps TRBD1 (5 bases). The V end was cut by 3 bases, the J end by 6 bases, with 8 bases between. Per the germline V gene, CDR1 is DFQATT and CDR2 is SNEGSKA (reference sequence). The CDR3 contains 11 residues. The DNA for the CDR3 is TGCAGTGCTAGTAGGGGTAATGGCTACACCTTC. Translating it yields CSASRGNGYTF.

This sequence joins TRBV19 and TRBJ1-1, with D possibly being TRBD1 (6 bases). This CDR3 region has 15 residues. V was pared by 7 bases and J by 6 bases, with 21 bases between. CDR1 LNHDA and CDR2 SQIVND come from the germline V gene (reference sequence). CDR3 residues: CASTSWAGALSEAFF. The CDR3 DNA is TGTGCCAGTACCTCCTGGGCGGGGGCGCTTTCTGAAGCTTTCTTT. The whole variable domain, filled in from reference TRBV19 and TRBJ1-1, reads DGGITQSPKYLFRKEGQNVTLSCEQNLNHDAMYWYRQDPGQGLRLIYYSQIVNDFQKGDIAEGYSVSREKKESFPLTVTSAQKNPTAFYLCASTSWAGALSEAFFGQGTRLTVV.

The chain is built from TRBV10-3 and TRBJ1-2; D is unresolved. Looked up from germline, CDR1 is ENHRY and CDR2 is SYGVKD. V lost 2 bases and J 6 bases, leaving 10 bases between the germline ends. This CDR3 is built from 13 residues. The CDR3 sequence: CAISEGEGNGYTF. In DNA form, the CDR3 reads TGTGCCATCAGTGAGGGGGAGGGCAATGGCTACACCTTC.

The V and J genes are TRBV18 and TRBJ2-7; D is uncertain. V was pared by 8 bases and J by 2 bases, with 10 bases between. The germline gives CDR1 KGHSH, CDR2 LQKENI. The CDR3 runs 12 residues. CDR3 sequence reads: CASTGAPYEQYF. The CDR3 nucleotides read TGTGCCAGCACCGGAGCCCCCTACGAGCAGTACTTC.

The rearrangement joins TRBV6-5 to TRBJ1-1; perhaps TRBD1 as D (5 bases). The CDR3 has 13 amino acids. The V and J ends lost 6 bases and 1 base respectively, with 9 bases between them. Germline CDR1 reads MNHEY; CDR2 reads SVGAGI. CDR3 DNA sequence: TGTGCCAGCAGACCGCAGGGGAACACTGAAGCTTTCTTT. Translating gives CASRPQGNTEAFF.

The rearrangement joins TRBV6-5 to TRBJ1-1; unclear D gene. The germline V gene has CDR1 MNHEY and CDR2 SVGAGI. V lost 1 base to trimming and J lost 5 bases, with 11 bases between them. The CDR3 spans 14 residues. The CDR3 loop is CASSYLAARTEAFF. The CDR3 coding sequence is TGTGCCAGCAGTTACTTGGCGGCACGTACTGAAGCTTTCTTT.

This rearrangement joins TRBV13 to TRBJ1-1, with 12 bases fitting TRBD1. V lost 5 bases and J lost 8; bases outside the gene matches: 15. This CDR3 contains 17 residues. Germline V CDR1 and CDR2: PRHDT, FYEKMQ (reference sequence). This CDR3 is CASSAAGTGGFGTEAFF. The CDR3 DNA sequence: TGTGCCAGCAGCGCCGCCGGGACAGGGGGCTTTGGTACCGAAGCTTTCTTT. Complete variable domain (other parts from reference TRBV13 and TRBJ1-1): AAGVIQSPRHLIKEKRETATLKCYPIPRHDTVYWYQQGPGQDPQFLISFYEKMQSDKGSIPDRFSAQQFSDYHSELNMSSLELGDSALYFCASSAAGTGGFGTEAFFGQGTRLTVV.

The CDR3 loop reads CASSWRETGELFF. Written as DNA, the CDR3 is TGTGCCAGCAGCTGGAGAGAAACCGGGGAGCTGTTTTTT. The chain combines TRBV5-5 with TRBJ2-2; D not resolved. V was clipped by 3 bases and J by 5 bases, with 8 bases between them. The CDR3 is 13 residues long. CDR1 and CDR2 from the germline V gene are SGHKS and YYEKEE (reference sequence).

The chain joins TRBV6-1 to TRBJ2-7, with TRBD2 matching 10 bases. The CDR3 runs to 19 residues. Unmatched junction bases numbered 14, after V lost 2 bases and J lost 1 base. The germline gives CDR1 MNHNS, CDR2 SASEGT. Here the CDR3 DNA reads TGTGCCAGCAGTGAATACCCCGCCCTACTAGCGGGACATTCCTACGAGCAGTACTTC. Translation: CASSEYPALLAGHSYEQYF.

The chain joins TRBV19 to TRBJ1-6; TRBD1 agrees at 7 bases. The trim removed 3 bases at V and 7 bases at J, leaving 3 bases unmatched. The CDR3 sequence is 14 residues long. In germline, CDR1 is LNHDA, CDR2 SQIVND (reference sequence). The CDR3 loop reads CASSIRGMNSPLHF. CDR3 DNA sequence: TGTGCCAGTAGTATCAGGGGGATGAATTCACCCCTCCACTTT.

The chain joins TRBV2 to TRBJ2-4; 9 bases match TRBD1. J gave up 7 bases and V 6 bases, and 7 bases lay outside the gene matches. Germline CDR1 reads SNHLY; CDR2 reads FYNNEI. The CDR3 covers 14 residues. The CDR3 is CASREQGAGNIQYF. The DNA for the CDR3 is TGTGCCAGCAGGGAACAGGGGGCGGGGAACATTCAGTACTTC. The full variable domain, in which reference TRBV2 and TRBJ2-4 provide the parts outside the CDR3, is EPEVTQTPSHQVTQMGQEVILRCVPISNHLYFYWYRQILGQKVEFLVSFYNNEISEKSEIFDDQFSVERPDGSNFTLKIRSTKLEDSAMYFCASREQGAGNIQYFGAGTRLSVL.

The chain joins TRBV28 to TRBJ1-5; the D is unclear. Germline assignment: CDR1 MDHEN and CDR2 SYDVKM. The CDR3 covers 12 residues. Trimming cost V 2 bases and J 6 bases, with 5 bases left between them. This CDR3 is CASSLPGQPQHF. The CDR3 bases are TGTGCCAGCAGTTTACCGGGTCAGCCCCAGCATTTT.

This clone was found once. The J gene is TRBJ2-3, the V gene TRBV5-6; TRBD2 matches 13 bases. Losses at the gene ends were 4 bases for V and 4 bases for J; bases not matched to a gene: 6. Germline CDR1 reads SGHDT; CDR2 reads YYEEEE. The CDR3 contains 16 residues. CDR3 in amino acids: CASSPRTSGRSDTQYF. The CDR3 bases are TGTGCCAGCAGCCCACGGACTAGCGGGAGATCAGATACGCAGTATTTT.

The gene calls are TRBV11-2 and TRBJ1-1; D gene uncertain. V was trimmed by 2 bases and J by 6 bases, leaving 13 bases between them. The CDR3 is 14 residues long. Germline V lookup: CDR1 SGHAT, CDR2 FQNNGV. CDR3 coding DNA: TGTGCCAGCAGCTTACCACCACTGGGCGCTGAAGCTTTCTTT. Translating it yields CASSLPPLGAEAFF.